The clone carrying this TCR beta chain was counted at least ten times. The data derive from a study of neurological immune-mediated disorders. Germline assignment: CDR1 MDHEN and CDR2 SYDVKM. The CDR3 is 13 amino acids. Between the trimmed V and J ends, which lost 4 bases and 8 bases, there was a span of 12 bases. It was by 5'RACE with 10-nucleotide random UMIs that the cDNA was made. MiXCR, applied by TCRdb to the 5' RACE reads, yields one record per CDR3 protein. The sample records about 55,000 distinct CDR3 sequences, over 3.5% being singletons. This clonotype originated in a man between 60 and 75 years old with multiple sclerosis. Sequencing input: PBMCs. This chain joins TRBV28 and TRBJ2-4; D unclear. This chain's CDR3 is CASSSGLLDIQYF. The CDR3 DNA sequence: TGTGCCAGCAGTTCAGGCCTGCTAGACATTCAGTACTTC. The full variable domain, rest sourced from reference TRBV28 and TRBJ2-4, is DVKVTQSSRYLVKRTGEKVFLECVQDMDHENMFWYRQDPGLGLRLIYFSYDVKMKEKGDIPEGYSVSREKKERFSLILESASTNQTSMYLCASSSGLLDIQYFGAGTRLSVL.